These 27 T cell receptor beta chains were all obtained from the same sample, sequenced in a study of blood T cell repertoires in COVID-19. The repertoire was sequenced with immunoSEQ multiplex PCR; TCRdb's copy has only in-frame clones and lacks some. The sample holds 80,000 or so clones, around four fifths seen once. Sequencing used peripheral blood. The receptors shown here come from a human donor in a cohort sampled during active COVID-19.

The gene calls are TRBV6-4 and TRBJ1-3; D is ambiguous. The length of the CDR3 is 16 residues. The germline gives CDR1 MRHNA, CDR2 SNTAGT. Trimming removed 4 bases from V and 4 bases from J, with 17 bases in between. The CDR3 reads CASSGAVKAAGNTIYF. DNA for the CDR3: TGTGCCAGCAGTGGTGCCGTTAAGGCAGCGGGAAACACCATATATTTT.

The chain links TRBV18 to TRBJ1-1, with D tentatively TRBD1 (5 bases). The ends were cut back, 1 base at V and 5 bases at J, with 11 bases in the middle. The germline gives CDR1 KGHSH, CDR2 LQKENI. The CDR3 is 14 amino acids. CDR3 nucleotides: TGTGCCAGCTCACCACTAGGGGATGGGACTGAAGCTTTCTTT. Residues: CASSPLGDGTEAFF.

J is TRBJ1-2 and V is TRBV3-1 (or the pseudogene TRBV3-2); 7 bases agree with TRBD1. Germline V CDR1 and CDR2: LGHDT, YNNKEL (reference sequence). The CDR3 runs to 14 residues. The J segment lost 8 bases and the V segment lost 2 bases, leaving 8 bases of the junction unmatched. The CDR3 region is CASSQFLTGEGYTF. The CDR3 DNA follows: TGTGCCAGCAGCCAATTTTTAACAGGGGAAGGCTACACCTTC.

V gene TRBV18 combines with J gene TRBJ1-1, with D hard to call. Germline-derived CDR1 and CDR2 are KGHSH and LQKENI. Trimming shortened V by 1 base and J by 1 base, and 13 bases separated the two germline ends. The CDR3 is 16 residues long. In DNA, the CDR3 is TGTGCCAGCTCACCACGGCAAGTCGACTCGAACACTGAAGCTTTCTTT. It specifies CASSPRQVDSNTEAFF.

This rearrangement joins TRBV15 to TRBJ1-3; tentatively, D is TRBD1 (5 bases). CDR3 length: 15 residues. Germline lookup yields CDR1 LNHNV and CDR2 YYDKDF (reference sequence). The V gene lost 0 bases and the J gene lost 1 base, with 7 bases spanning the gap. CDR3: CATSRDQGSGNTIYF. The DNA for the CDR3 is TGTGCCACCAGCAGAGATCAGGGTTCTGGAAACACCATATATTTT. The complete variable domain, with remaining parts taken from reference TRBV15 and TRBJ1-3, reads DAMVIQNPRYQVTQFGKPVTLSCSQTLNHNVMYWYQQKSSQAPKLLFHYYDKDFNNEADTPDNFQSRRPNTSFCFLDIRSPGLGDTAMYLCATSRDQGSGNTIYFGEGSWLTVV.

The rearrangement links TRBV6-5 to TRBJ1-1, with D perhaps TRBD1 (5 bases). Germline CDR1 is MNHEY and CDR2 is SVGAGI. CDR3 length: 16 amino acids. Trimming cost V 0 bases and J 0 bases, with 11 bases left between them. CDR3 nucleotides: TGTGCCAGCAGTTACTCCCGGACGGACATGAACACTGAAGCTTTCTTT. Translated: CASSYSRTDMNTEAFF.

The chain uses TRBV29-1 and TRBJ1-2; 7 nucleotides match TRBD1. Trimming removed 7 bases from V and 8 bases from J; junction bases left unmatched: 16. The CDR3 consists of 14 residues. Germline V gene data show CDR1 as SQVTM and CDR2 as ANQGSEA. CDR3 nucleotide sequence: TGCAGCGCTGGGAACAGGGGACTAGGTGGAGGCTACACCTTC. Encoded protein: CSAGNRGLGGGYTF.

This chain links TRBV5-1 with TRBJ2-7; TRBD2 agrees at 14 bases. V dropped 3 bases and J dropped 6; count of bases not matched to a gene: 5. Germline CDR1 and CDR2: SGHRS and YFSETQ. This CDR3 spans 15 amino acids. Written as DNA, the CDR3 is TGCGCCAGCAGCTACGGACTAGCGGGGGGTAGCGAGCAGTACTTC. This encodes CASSYGLAGGSEQYF.

The chain couples TRBV5-5 to TRBJ2-5; possible D gene TRBD2, 7 bases. Germline V gene data show CDR1 as SGHKS and CDR2 as YYEKEE (reference sequence). The CDR3 is 16 residues long. Trimming took off 2 bases at V and 4 bases at J, with 18 bases between the two ends. CDR3 amino acids: CASSFRLGGRGETQYF. The CDR3 nucleotides read TGTGCCAGCAGCTTTCGGTTGGGGGGGCGTGGAGAGACCCAGTACTTC. The whole variable domain, remainder taken from reference TRBV5-5 and TRBJ2-5, is DAGVTQSPTHLIKTRGQQVTLRCSPISGHKSVSWYQQVLGQGPQFIFQYYEKEERGRGNFPDRFSARQFPNYSSELNVNALLLGDSALYLCASSFRLGGRGETQYFGPGTRLLVL.

The chain uses TRBV30 and TRBJ1-2; 7 bases are a match to TRBD1. CDR3 length: 15 residues. The germline gives CDR1 GTSNPN, CDR2 SVGIG (reference sequence). V was clipped by 0 bases and J by 4 bases; unmatched bases: 8. CDR3 protein: CAWSVLEGGPYGYTF. The CDR3 DNA reads as TGTGCCTGGAGTGTACTTGAAGGGGGCCCCTATGGCTACACCTTC.

Here the CDR3 DNA reads TGTGCCAGCAGCCCAATGACTAGCGGTGCCTACGAGCAGTACTTC. Translating it yields CASSPMTSGAYEQYF. This sequence joins TRBV11-2 and TRBJ2-7; TRBD2 matches 9 bases. The length of the CDR3 is 15 residues. From germline, CDR1 is SGHAT and CDR2 FQNNGV. The trim removed 5 bases at V and 2 bases at J, leaving 7 bases unmatched.

The rearrangement links TRBV5-1 to TRBJ2-7; 10 positions match TRBD1. Per germline, CDR1 SGHRS and CDR2 YFSETQ. J was trimmed by 6 bases and V by 2 bases; bases with no gene match: 8. The CDR3 spans 15 residues. CDR3 sequence reads: CASSFRQGATGEQYF. The DNA for the CDR3 is TGCGCCAGCAGCTTCCGACAGGGGGCGACTGGCGAGCAGTACTTC.

This clone was seen a handful of times. The rearrangement joins TRBV2 to TRBJ1-6; D is possibly TRBD1 (5 bases). V dropped 5 bases and J dropped 10 bases, with 9 bases sitting between them. The germline V gene has CDR1 SNHLY and CDR2 FYNNEI. This CDR3 is 12 amino acids long. The CDR3 sequence is CASSPDMSPLHF. CDR3 bases: TGTGCCAGCAGTCCGGACATGTCACCCCTCCACTTT.

The chain couples TRBV2 to TRBJ2-1; the D gene is possibly TRBD2 (5 bases). Germline V gene lookup returns CDR1 SNHLY and CDR2 FYNNEI. The CDR3 loop spans 15 amino acids. V lost 2 bases, J lost 1 base, and 9 bases lay in between. The DNA of the CDR3 is TGTGCCAGCAGTGAACTCGCGGGTTCCTACAATGAGCAGTTCTTC. This translates into CASSELAGSYNEQFF.

The chain links TRBV18 to TRBJ1-2; unclear D gene. The CDR3 contains 13 residues. The V gene lost 5 bases and the J gene lost 2 bases, with 9 bases spanning the gap. Germline V gene data show CDR1 as KGHSH and CDR2 as LQKENI. The DNA for the CDR3 is TGTGCCAGCTCATGGGAGGAAAACTATGGCTACACCTTC. Encoded protein: CASSWEENYGYTF.

The CDR3 coding sequence is TGTGCCAGCAGCCTACGGGGGAATGAAAAACTGTTTTTT. Translated: CASSLRGNEKLFF. This chain links TRBV14 with TRBJ1-4, with D possibly matching TRBD1 (5 bases). Trimming stripped 4 bases from V and 5 bases from J, with 8 bases between. The CDR3 sequence is 13 residues long. Germline CDR1 and CDR2: SGHDN and FVKESK.

The chain recombines TRBV5-1 with TRBJ2-7, with 8 bases fitting TRBD1. The CDR3 runs 15 residues. V lost 0 bases, J lost 1 base, and 3 bases stayed unmatched. The germline gives CDR1 SGHRS, CDR2 YFSETQ. DNA of the CDR3: TGCGCCAGCAGCTTGGAACGGACAGGGTCCTACGAGCAGTACTTC. It codes for CASSLERTGSYEQYF.

This clone has a handful of counts. Other DNA sequences within the sample encode an identical CDR3. The chain uses TRBV18 and TRBJ2-5; 10 nucleotides line up with TRBD1. The junction had 6 bases not matched to a gene; V was cut back by 3 bases and J by 5 bases. The CDR3 is 15 amino acids. Looked up from germline, CDR1 is KGHSH and CDR2 is LQKENI. The CDR3 DNA follows: TGTGCCAGCTCACCGCGACAGGGGGCAGGGGAGACCCAGTACTTC. Translating gives CASSPRQGAGETQYF.

J is TRBJ2-1 and V is TRBV5-1; D is ambiguous. This CDR3 has 12 residues. Germline-derived CDR1 and CDR2 are SGHRS and YFSETQ. V dropped 3 bases and J dropped 9 bases, with 10 bases sitting between them. CDR3 coding DNA: TGCGCCAGCAGCTATCAATCGGGTGAGCAGTTCTTC. This sequence encodes CASSYQSGEQFF.

The rearrangement uses TRBV5-1 and TRBJ1-5; 11 nucleotides align to TRBD1. This CDR3 has 17 residues. The V gene's germline CDR1 is SGHRS and CDR2 YFSETQ. Trimming took 2 bases from V and 2 from J; bases not matched to a gene: 6. CDR3 region: CASSFFGQGACNQPQHF. CDR3 bases: TGCGCCAGCAGCTTTTTTGGACAGGGGGCTTGCAATCAGCCCCAGCATTTT.

V usage is TRBV29-1 and J usage is TRBJ2-7, with 7 bases lining up with TRBD1. V was clipped by 3 bases and J by 2 bases; unmatched bases: 10. Germline values: CDR1 SQVTM, CDR2 ANQGSEA. The CDR3 sequence is 15 residues long. The CDR3 DNA follows: TGCAGCGTTGATATACCAGGGGGTAGGACCTACGAGCAGTACTTC. Translating it yields CSVDIPGGRTYEQYF.

This clone was picked up many times. This chain links TRBV7-8 with TRBJ2-7; TRBD1 aligns across 10 bases. This CDR3 is built from 17 residues. With V trimmed by 7 bases and J by 1 base, 13 bases remained unmatched. Germline assignment: CDR1 SGHVS and CDR2 FQNEAQ. CDR3 in amino acids: CASISSPWDRGSYEQYF. DNA for the CDR3: TGTGCCAGCATCTCTAGCCCGTGGGACAGGGGATCCTACGAGCAGTACTTC.

The chain links TRBV7-2 to TRBJ1-6; maybe TRBD1 (5 bases). V was pared by 4 bases and J by 4 bases, with 11 bases between. Looked up from germline, CDR1 is SGHTA and CDR2 is FQGNSA. CDR3 length: 15 residues. The CDR3 DNA is TGTGCCAGCAGCTCTCTGGGGGGGTATAATTCACCCCTCCACTTT. It is translated as CASSSLGGYNSPLHF.

This CDR3 is CASSPPEGGNTEAFF. Written as DNA, the CDR3 is TGTGCCAGCTCACCACCGGAAGGGGGTAACACTGAAGCTTTCTTT. V and J are TRBV18 and TRBJ1-1; perhaps TRBD1 as D (6 bases). With 0 bases removed from V and 2 bases from J, the gap between germline ends came to 10 bases. This CDR3 has 15 residues. Germline V CDR1 and CDR2: KGHSH, LQKENI.

V and J are TRBV5-1 and TRBJ1-2; tentatively, D is TRBD1 (6 bases). Germline V gene lookup returns CDR1 SGHRS and CDR2 YFSETQ. There are 15 residues in the CDR3. Between the trimmed V and J ends, which lost 1 base and 4 bases, there was a span of 14 bases. The CDR3, as DNA: TGCGCCAGCAGCTTGACACCCCAGGGGCTCTATGGCTACACCTTC. Amino acids: CASSLTPQGLYGYTF.

The rearrangement links TRBV18 to TRBJ1-2; 8 bases line up with TRBD1. Per the germline V gene, CDR1 is KGHSH and CDR2 is LQKENI. The CDR3 totals 17 residues. V shed 3 bases, J shed 4 bases, and the junction held 13 bases outside the gene matches. CDR3 amino acids: CASSPFGQGGPAYGYTF. CDR3 coding DNA: TGTGCCAGCTCACCTTTTGGACAGGGCGGTCCTGCCTATGGCTACACCTTC.

V is TRBV11-2 and J is TRBJ1-2; no clear D. CDR1 is SGHAT and CDR2 is FQNNGV in the germline V gene. The germline V and J ends were trimmed by 0 bases and 8 bases, with 13 bases remaining between them. This CDR3 region has 14 residues. CDR3 bases: TGTGCCAGCAGCTTAGATAGACACGCGGGGGGCTACACCTTC. Translation gives CASSLDRHAGGYTF.